The 23 T cell receptor beta chains below all came from one sample that was sequenced in a study of shared clonotypes between healthy human individuals. Clones were read by immunoSEQ multiplex PCR, and TCRdb kept only the in-frame ones, dropping some. The sample includes more than 400,000 clones, 90% to 97% of them seen just once. Sequenced: naive CD4+ T cells sorted from blood. Noted subset: CD45RA+ positively selected. These receptors all stem from a woman aged 25 to 39 in good health.

The chain is built from TRBV5-1 and TRBJ1-1, with D maybe TRBD1 (6 bases). Germline V gene sequence: CDR1 SGHRS, CDR2 YFSETQ. The V gene lost 4 bases and the J gene lost 1 base, with 20 bases spanning the gap. The CDR3 has 17 residues. The CDR3 loop is CASSPGGSGDTNTEAFF. Here the CDR3 DNA reads TGCGCCAGCAGCCCGGGAGGGTCAGGGGATACGAACACTGAAGCTTTCTTT.

This chain uses TRBV5-1 with TRBJ2-3; the D gene is possibly TRBD2 (6 bases). V gave up 0 bases and J gave up 0 bases, with 17 bases separating them. The V gene's germline CDR1 is SGHRS and CDR2 YFSETQ. This CDR3 contains 18 residues. Here the CDR3 DNA reads TGCGCCAGCAGCTTGGGTGGGACTCTTAGCCTTAGCACAGATACGCAGTATTTT. Amino acids: CASSLGGTLSLSTDTQYF.

J is TRBJ2-5 and V is TRBV10-1, with 9 bases aligning to TRBD1. The length of the CDR3 is 15 residues. Trimming cost V 4 bases and J 5 bases; bases outside gene matches: 8. Germline V gene lookup returns CDR1 WNHNN and CDR2 SYGVQD (reference sequence). The CDR3 protein is CASSGDREGMETQYF. Here the CDR3 DNA reads TGCGCCAGCAGTGGGGACAGGGAAGGGATGGAGACCCAGTACTTC.

The genes are TRBV29-1 and TRBJ2-7; 12 bases are a match to TRBD2. Per the germline V gene, CDR1 is SQVTM and CDR2 is ANQGSEA. CDR3 size: 15 residues. V was clipped by 0 bases and J by 5 bases; unmatched bases: 5. The CDR3 region is CSVEDSASGRDEQYF. CDR3 sequence (DNA): TGCAGCGTTGAAGATTCGGCTAGCGGGAGGGACGAGCAGTACTTC.

The rearrangement links TRBV30 to TRBJ2-1, with TRBD2 matching 11 bases. With 2 bases clipped from V and 3 bases from J, the junction kept 6 bases outside the gene matches. The V gene's germline CDR1 is GTSNPN and CDR2 SVGIG (reference sequence). The CDR3 totals 16 residues. The chain's CDR3 is CAWSPRLAGLYNEQFF. The CDR3 DNA is TGTGCCTGGAGTCCCCGACTAGCGGGACTCTACAATGAGCAGTTCTTC.

This sequence joins TRBV18 and TRBJ1-5; D not certain. In germline, CDR1 is KGHSH, CDR2 LQKENI. V lost 2 bases and J 7 bases, leaving 12 bases between the germline ends. This CDR3 contains 14 residues. The DNA of the CDR3 is TGTGCCAGCTCACCAAGTACCGGTTGGCAGCCCCAGCATTTT. Translation: CASSPSTGWQPQHF.

The chain joins TRBV18 to TRBJ2-1; D unresolved. CDR3 length equals 14 residues. Germline CDR1 reads KGHSH; CDR2 reads LQKENI. Trimming cost V 7 bases and J 0 bases, with 10 bases left between them. CDR3 sequence reads: CASLDPTSYNEQFF. The CDR3 region has the DNA TGTGCCAGCTTGGACCCAACCTCCTACAATGAGCAGTTCTTC.

The chain has TRBV4-2 and TRBJ2-3; 12 nucleotides align to TRBD2. Germline V lookup: CDR1 LGHNA, CDR2 YNFKEQ. The CDR3 loop spans 16 amino acids. Trimming took 2 bases from V and 3 from J; bases not matched to a gene: 3. The CDR3 region has the DNA TGTGCCAGCAGCCAAAGACTAGCGGGGGAGACAGATACGCAGTATTTT. It translates to CASSQRLAGETDTQYF.

The chain carries TRBV9 and TRBJ1-4, with 7 bases matching TRBD1. Germline CDR1 SGDLS, CDR2 YYNGEE. The CDR3 totals 15 residues. The trim removed 6 bases at V and 8 bases at J, leaving 13 bases unmatched. CDR3 loop: CASNPGTAKQEKLFF. In nucleotides, the CDR3 is TGTGCCAGCAACCCAGGGACAGCCAAACAGGAAAAACTGTTTTTT.

The chain employs TRBV6-1 and TRBJ1-1; D ambiguous. CDR1 MNHNS and CDR2 SASEGT come from the germline V gene. V was trimmed by 7 bases and J by 4 bases, leaving 13 bases between them. This CDR3 region has 13 residues. The CDR3 loop is CASTPLQSTEAFF. In DNA form, the CDR3 reads TGTGCCAGCACCCCCTTACAGAGCACTGAAGCTTTCTTT.

V and J are TRBV5-1 and TRBJ1-2, with 7 bases fitting TRBD1. The CDR3 runs to 14 residues. V trimming: 3 bases; J trimming: 11 bases; junction bases outside the gene matches: 13. The germline V gene encodes CDR1 SGHRS and CDR2 YFSETQ. CDR3 amino acids: CASSSTTGEEEYTF. The CDR3, as DNA: TGCGCCAGCAGCTCTACCACAGGGGAAGAGGAATACACCTTC.

The table lists this clone with a few counts. CDR3: CASSLRAGGDGYTF. DNA for the CDR3: TGCGCCAGCAGCCTCCGGGCCGGTGGGGATGGCTACACCTTC. V and J are TRBV5-1 and TRBJ1-2; D is uncertain. This CDR3 comprises 14 residues. Germline values: CDR1 SGHRS, CDR2 YFSETQ. Trimming stripped 4 bases from V and 6 bases from J, with 16 bases between. The variable domain in full, with the rest retrieved from reference TRBV5-1 and TRBJ1-2, is KAGVTQTPRYLIKTRGQQVTLSCSPISGHRSVSWYQQTPGQGLQFLFEYFSETQRNKGNFPGRFSGRQFSNSRSEMNVSTLELGDSALYLCASSLRAGGDGYTFGSGTRLTVV.

V gene TRBV6-6 combines with J gene TRBJ1-2; D is undetermined. V lost 5 bases and J lost 5, with 9 bases in between. This CDR3 is built from 12 residues. Germline V gene data show CDR1 as MNHNY and CDR2 as SVGAGI (reference sequence). The CDR3 sequence is CASSERGYGYTF. CDR3 nucleotides: TGTGCCAGCAGTGAGCGGGGTTATGGCTACACCTTC.

This clone has just one count. V usage is TRBV27 and J usage is TRBJ1-5; no reliable D call. V was cut by 5 bases and J by 0 bases, with 20 bases left in between. The length of the CDR3 is 18 residues. CDR1 is MNHEY and CDR2 is SMNVEV in the germline V gene (reference sequence). The CDR3 DNA sequence: TGTGCCAGCAGTCCAAAACACCCTGGGCCCCTTAGCAATCAGCCCCAGCATTTT. Protein product: CASSPKHPGPLSNQPQHF.

The V and J genes are TRBV5-8 and TRBJ1-2; D remains unclear. Per germline, CDR1 SGHTS and CDR2 YDEGEE. The CDR3 has 13 residues. V dropped 6 bases and J dropped 0 bases, with 9 bases sitting between them. CDR3 nucleotides: TGTGCCAGCAAGTACGTCACTAACTATGGCTACACCTTC. Its protein product is CASKYVTNYGYTF.

The CDR3: CASSLSPRTEWNTGELFF. The CDR3 coding sequence is TGCGCCAGCAGCTTGTCCCCCCGGACGGAGTGGAACACCGGGGAGCTGTTTTTT. This chain uses TRBV5-1 with TRBJ2-2; D is unresolved. This CDR3 region has 18 residues. CDR1 is SGHRS, CDR2 YFSETQ, per germline. V was trimmed by 1 base and J by 1 base, leaving 17 bases between them.

The chain uses TRBV5-1 and TRBJ2-1; D is possibly TRBD2 (6 bases). CDR1 SGHRS and CDR2 YFSETQ come from the germline V gene. This CDR3 has 15 amino acids. V gave up 6 bases and J gave up 0 bases, with 13 bases separating them. CDR3: CASISGTGSYNEQFF. CDR3 sequence (DNA): TGCGCCAGCATATCGGGGACTGGCTCCTACAATGAGCAGTTCTTC.

The chain joins TRBV28 to TRBJ2-5; D unclear. The J call is uncertain, as TRBJ2-7 better fits the DNA end. The length of the CDR3 is 14 residues. Germline CDR1 MDHEN, CDR2 SYDVKM. The CDR3 DNA reads as TGTGCCAGCAGTTTATCCCCAGGATCCTACGAGCAGTACTTC. Its translation: CASSLSPGSYEQYF.

This clone was found once. The rearrangement joins TRBV28 to TRBJ2-7; maybe TRBD2 (5 bases). This CDR3 has 13 residues. The V gene lost 6 bases and the J gene lost 2 bases, with 11 bases spanning the gap. Germline V CDR1 and CDR2: MDHEN, SYDVKM. This CDR3 is CASRSGSPYEQYF. The CDR3 bases are TGTGCCAGCAGAAGCGGAAGCCCCTACGAGCAGTACTTC.

This chain links TRBV5-1 with TRBJ2-1; 7 bases match TRBD2. Germline CDR1 is SGHRS and CDR2 is YFSETQ. J gave up 5 bases and V 1 base, and 3 bases lay outside the gene matches. This CDR3 spans 14 amino acids. The CDR3 DNA is TGCGCCAGCAGCTTGTATGCGGGAGACAATGAGCAGTTCTTC. This codes for CASSLYAGDNEQFF.

The CDR3: CASYSGHLRQPQHF. CDR3 coding DNA: TGTGCCAGCTACTCGGGACACTTAAGGCAGCCCCAGCATTTT. The rearrangement joins TRBV19 to TRBJ1-5, with D possibly matching TRBD1 (6 bases). The CDR3 loop spans 14 amino acids. Trimming cost V 9 bases and J 7 bases, with 19 bases left between them. Germline CDR1 reads LNHDA; CDR2 reads SQIVND (reference sequence).

V gene TRBV6-6 combines with J gene TRBJ2-3, with 7 bases that match TRBD2. After removal of 0 bases from V and 14 bases from J, the junction contained 14 bases not matched to a gene. The germline V gene encodes CDR1 MNHNY and CDR2 SVGAGI (reference sequence). The CDR3 is made up of 15 amino acids. CDR3 nucleotides: TGTGCCAGCAGTTACTCTGCGGGAATAGCCTGGGGGGGGTATTTT. This gives the protein CASSYSAGIAWGGYF.

The genes are TRBV27 and TRBJ1-1, with D possibly TRBD1 on 6 matching bases. Trimming pared 3 bases from V and 1 base from J, leaving 12 bases between. The germline V gene has CDR1 MNHEY and CDR2 SMNVEV (reference sequence). The CDR3 runs 15 residues. The CDR3: CASSLGAGANTEAFF. The CDR3, as DNA: TGTGCCAGCAGTTTGGGGGCAGGTGCGAACACTGAAGCTTTCTTT.